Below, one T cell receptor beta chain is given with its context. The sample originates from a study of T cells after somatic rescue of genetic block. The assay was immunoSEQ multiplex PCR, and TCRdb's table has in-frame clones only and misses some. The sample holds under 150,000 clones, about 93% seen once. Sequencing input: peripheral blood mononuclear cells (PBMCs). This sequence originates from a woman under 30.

The CDR3 DNA reads as TGTGCCAGCAGTCCGCTCACCGGGGAGCTGTTTTTT. This encodes CASSPLTGELFF. This chain uses TRBV6-5 with TRBJ2-2; D not resolved. From germline, CDR1 is MNHEY and CDR2 SVGAGI. V lost 5 bases and J lost 4, with 5 bases in between. The CDR3 extends over 12 amino acids.